This paragraph reports one T cell receptor beta chain. These data are taken from a study of PD-L1 blockade in urothelial cancer. Time point in this sample: pretreatment peripheral blood. CDR1 and CDR2 from the germline V gene are SGHRS and YFSETQ. The CDR3 has 14 amino acids. V was shortened by 4 bases and J by 6 bases, with 13 bases between the two germline ends. The method was immunoSEQ multiplex PCR; TCRdb's version includes in-frame clones alone and lacks a portion of them. The repertoire holds 90,000 or so clones, with roughly 90% as singletons. This rearrangement joins TRBV5-1 to TRBJ2-2; the D gene is possibly TRBD1 (7 bases). The sequences come from PBMCs, collected around atezolizumab (anti-PD-L1) treatment. The clonotype originates from a woman of 80 years or more with urothelial cancer. CDR3: CASSPQGGPGELFF. CDR3 DNA: TGCGCCAGCAGCCCCCAGGGGGGCCCCGGGGAGCTGTTTTTT. Full variable domain (remainder filled in from reference TRBV5-1 and TRBJ2-2): KAGVTQTPRYLIKTRGQQVTLSCSPISGHRSVSWYQQTPGQGLQFLFEYFSETQRNKGNFPGRFSGRQFSNSRSEMNVSTLELGDSALYLCASSPQGGPGELFFGEGSRLTVL.